The 20 T cell receptor beta chains listed next were all sequenced from one sample in a study of T cell changes during pregnancy in multiple sclerosis. The assay was immunoSEQ multiplex PCR, and TCRdb's table has in-frame clones only and misses some. The sample has under 120,000 clones; roughly nine tenths are singletons. Here the sequenced sample was peripheral blood, taken after pregnancy. These receptors all come from a female donor with multiple sclerosis, enrolled in a pregnancy study.

This clone has only a few counts. The gene calls are TRBV9 and TRBJ1-2; a possible D gene is TRBD1 (5 bases). The V end lost 0 bases, the J end lost 3 bases, and 9 bases lay between the germline ends. CDR1 and CDR2 from the germline V gene are SGDLS and YYNGEE. The length of the CDR3 is 14 residues. The CDR3 is CASSVDPGDYGYTF. DNA for the CDR3: TGTGCCAGCAGCGTAGATCCGGGGGACTATGGCTACACCTTC.

This rearrangement joins TRBV6-1 to TRBJ1-3; D possibly corresponds to TRBD1 (6 bases). V lost 3 bases, J lost 4 bases, and 10 bases lay in between. The germline V gene encodes CDR1 MNHNS and CDR2 SASEGT. CDR3 length: 14 amino acids. The CDR3 is CASSDPGQGNTIYF. The CDR3 region has the DNA TGTGCCAGCAGTGACCCGGGACAAGGAAACACCATATATTTT.

This chain uses TRBV15 with TRBJ1-2; 11 bases fit TRBD1. Germline assignment: CDR1 LNHNV and CDR2 YYDKDF (reference sequence). Trimming at V came to 5 bases and at J to 5 bases, leaving 4 bases not matched to a gene. This CDR3 is 14 amino acids long. The CDR3 is CATSRTGGLYGYTF. In nucleotides, the CDR3 is TGTGCCACCAGCCGGACAGGGGGCTTGTATGGCTACACCTTC.

Written as DNA, the CDR3 is TGTGCCAGCAGCCTGACAGGGGCTGAAAACACTGAAGCTTTCTTT. It translates to CASSLTGAENTEAFF. The V call is TRBV7-6, the J call TRBJ1-1; 8 bases agree with TRBD1. Per germline, CDR1 SGHVS and CDR2 FNYEAQ. The CDR3 is 15 residues long. The J segment lost 2 bases and the V segment lost 5 bases, leaving 7 bases of the junction unmatched.

The chain combines TRBV20-1 with TRBJ1-1, with D unclear. Germline values: CDR1 DFQATT, CDR2 SNEGSKA (reference sequence). This CDR3 comprises 11 residues. V was shortened by 0 bases and J by 8 bases, with 7 bases between the two germline ends. The DNA for the CDR3 is TGCAGTGCTAGAGATTGGCCAGAAGCTTTCTTT. It yields the protein CSARDWPEAFF.

The chain is built from TRBV27 and TRBJ1-6, with D possibly matching TRBD1 (5 bases). CDR1 is MNHEY, CDR2 SMNVEV, per germline (reference sequence). V was trimmed by 4 bases and J by 10 bases, leaving 11 bases between them. The CDR3 extends over 13 amino acids. In DNA form, the CDR3 reads TGTGCCAGCAGTTCTCAGGGTTTCTCACCCCTCCACTTT. Its translation is CASSSQGFSPLHF.

The CDR3: CASSYSEGSTSQHF. CDR3 nucleotides: TGTGCCAGCAGTTACTCAGAGGGATCGACATCCCAGCATTTT. This chain uses TRBV6-5 with TRBJ1-5; D ambiguous. Germline CDR1 reads MNHEY; CDR2 reads SVGAGI. The V end lost 0 bases, the J end lost 11 bases, and 14 bases lay between the germline ends. The CDR3 spans 14 residues.

The sample holds one count of this clone. An end of the junction does not agree with germline; a read error may underlie this. The chain joins TRBV15 to TRBJ2-7; 8 positions agree with TRBD1. The CDR3 contains 15 residues. Germline CDR1 LNHNV, CDR2 YYDKDF (reference sequence). The CDR3 region is CATSRDRAPYEQLDF. The CDR3 coding sequence is TGTGCCACCAGCAGGGACAGGGCCCCTTACGAGCAGTTGGACTTC.

The chain couples TRBV10-3 to TRBJ1-2, with a tentative D call TRBD1 (5 bases). The CDR3 is made up of 14 amino acids. V was clipped by 6 bases and J by 4 bases, with 15 bases between them. CDR1 and CDR2 (germline): ENHRY, SYGVKD. The CDR3 spells CAIRGGRVGYGYTF. The CDR3 DNA is TGTGCCATCAGGGGGGGAAGGGTTGGCTATGGCTACACCTTC.

This clone was detected only once. In DNA form, the CDR3 reads TGTGCCAGCAGCTTAGAATGGGGGCTCGGCACTGAAGCTTTCTTT. This translates into CASSLEWGLGTEAFF. The V and J genes are TRBV7-8 and TRBJ1-1; tentative D call: TRBD1 (6 bases). Trimming took off 1 base at V and 4 bases at J, with 13 bases between the two ends. The CDR3 consists of 15 residues. Germline V gene data show CDR1 as SGHVS and CDR2 as FQNEAQ.

Here the CDR3 reads CASSAGFSYNSPLHF. DNA of the CDR3: TGTGCCAGCAGCGCAGGCTTCTCCTATAATTCACCCCTCCACTTT. The rearrangement joins TRBV25-1 to TRBJ1-6; D unclear. The length of the CDR3 is 15 residues. V was cut by 6 bases and J by 0 bases, with 9 bases left in between. CDR1 is MGHDK and CDR2 is SYGVNS in the germline V gene.

The genes are TRBV7-9 and TRBJ1-4; 7 positions agree with TRBD1. CDR3 length: 15 residues. V was pared by 5 bases and J by 6 bases, with 9 bases of the junction left unmatched. CDR1 is SEHNR, CDR2 FQNEAQ, per germline (reference sequence). The CDR3 sequence is CASSQTQGIDEKLFF. CDR3 nucleotide sequence: TGTGCCAGCAGCCAGACACAGGGGATTGATGAAAAACTGTTTTTT.

There are a few counts of this clone. CDR3 protein: CASSPRDSRPYEQYF. CDR3 bases: TGCGCCAGCAGCCCCCGGGACAGTCGTCCCTACGAGCAGTACTTC. This rearrangement joins TRBV4-1 to TRBJ2-7, with 7 bases lining up with TRBD1. Germline V CDR1 and CDR2: MGHRA, YSYEKL. This CDR3 spans 15 amino acids. J was trimmed by 2 bases and V by 4 bases; bases with no gene match: 8.

The chain joins TRBV12-5 to TRBJ2-7, with D perhaps matching TRBD1 (6 bases). Germline V gene data show CDR1 as LGHNT and CDR2 as FRNRAP. The V and J ends lost 0 bases and 6 bases respectively, with 21 bases between them. There are 17 residues in the CDR3. CDR3 sequence: CASGLVTQAGAATEQYF. The CDR3 nucleotides are TGTGCTAGTGGTTTGGTTACCCAGGCAGGGGCGGCCACCGAGCAGTACTTC.

The genes are TRBV7-6 and TRBJ1-6; 7 bases agree with TRBD1. There are 18 residues in the CDR3. V lost 4 bases to trimming and J lost 0 bases; unmatched junction nucleotides: 9. Looked up from germline, CDR1 is SGHVS and CDR2 is FNYEAQ. The CDR3 loop reads CASSSKLQGSSYNSPLHF. DNA for the CDR3: TGTGCCAGCAGCTCAAAACTACAGGGGAGCTCCTATAATTCACCCCTCCACTTT.

This clone was detected only once. The chain combines TRBV6-4 with TRBJ2-3; TRBD2 aligns across 8 bases. V shed 3 bases and J 5 bases; nucleotides not matched to a gene: 7. The CDR3 is made up of 15 amino acids. The V gene's germline CDR1 is MRHNA and CDR2 SNTAGT. The CDR3: CASSETGGAVDTQYF. The CDR3 DNA is TGTGCCAGCAGTGAAACCGGGGGGGCCGTAGATACGCAGTATTTT.

Comments on this clone: The germline gene is not matched at one end of the junction; a read error may be the cause. The chain has TRBV7-7 and TRBJ1-3, with a possible D match to TRBD1 (6 bases). Germline V gene lookup returns CDR1 SSHAT and CDR2 FNYEAQ (reference sequence). The CDR3 runs to 16 residues. The CDR3 sequence: CASSLSPTGSGNTIYF. In DNA form, the CDR3 reads TGTGCTAGCAGCTTATCCCCGACAGGCTCTGGAAACACCATATATTTT.

The rearrangement links TRBV5-5 to TRBJ2-7; D might be TRBD2 (5 bases). The CDR3 has 13 amino acids. Germline CDR1 is SGHKS and CDR2 is YYEKEE (reference sequence). V dropped 4 bases and J dropped 0 bases, with 8 bases sitting between them. The CDR3 nucleotides read TGTGCCAGCAGCCCTAGCAACTCCTACGAGCAGTACTTC. Protein sequence: CASSPSNSYEQYF.

The chain recombines TRBV30 with TRBJ1-1; 7 bases fit TRBD1. Germline trimming cut 3 bases from V and 11 bases from J; bases unmatched to any gene: 9. Per germline, CDR1 GTSNPN and CDR2 SVGIG (reference sequence). The CDR3 loop spans 12 amino acids. CDR3 region: CAWRQGNLGAFF. DNA of the CDR3: TGTGCCTGGAGACAGGGGAATCTGGGCGCTTTCTTT.

Only one count was recorded for this clone. The chain recombines TRBV29-1 with TRBJ1-2, with a weak D call TRBD1 (6 bases). V shed 4 bases and J shed 5 bases, with 17 bases lying between them. This CDR3 comprises 14 residues. Germline-derived CDR1 and CDR2 are SQVTM and ANQGSEA. This CDR3 reads CSVAQGPASYGYTF. CDR3 DNA: TGCAGCGTTGCACAGGGACCCGCCTCATATGGCTACACCTTC.